The entry below gives a single T cell receptor (beta chain) sequence along with its context. This entry is derived from a study of blood T cell repertoires in COVID-19. Clones were read by immunoSEQ multiplex PCR, and TCRdb kept only the in-frame ones, dropping some. The sample shows fewer than 200,000 clones, about 90% of them seen only once. Trimming took 5 bases from V and 4 from J, leaving 9 bases between them. Germline CDR1 LNHDA, CDR2 SQIVND (reference sequence). The CDR3 has 13 residues. This rearrangement joins TRBV19 to TRBJ1-3; D is undetermined. This TCR was recovered from a man aged 55 to 70 with active or convalescent COVID-19. Sequencing was done on a sample of peripheral blood. CDR3 in amino acids: CASSPEWGNTIYF. CDR3 nucleotides: TGTGCCAGTAGTCCTGAGTGGGGAAACACCATATATTTT. The whole variable domain, filled in from reference TRBV19 and TRBJ1-3, reads DGGITQSPKYLFRKEGQNVTLSCEQNLNHDAMYWYRQDPGQGLRLIYYSQIVNDFQKGDIAEGYSVSREKKESFPLTVTSAQKNPTAFYLCASSPEWGNTIYFGEGSWLTVV.